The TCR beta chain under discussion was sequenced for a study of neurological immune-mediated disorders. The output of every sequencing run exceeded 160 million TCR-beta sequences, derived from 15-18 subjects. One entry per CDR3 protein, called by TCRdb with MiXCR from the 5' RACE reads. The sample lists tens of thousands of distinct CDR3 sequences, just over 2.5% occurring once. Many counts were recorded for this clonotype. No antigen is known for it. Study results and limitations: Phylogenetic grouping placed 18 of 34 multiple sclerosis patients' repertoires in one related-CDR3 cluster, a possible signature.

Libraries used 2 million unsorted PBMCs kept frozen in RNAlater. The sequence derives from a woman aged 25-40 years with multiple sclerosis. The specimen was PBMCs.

CDR3 nucleotide sequence: TGCAGTGGTGAGGGCGGGATCTTCTATGATCGTCAATCTTACGAGCAGTACTTC. Protein sequence: CSGEGGIFYDRQSYEQYF. V and J are TRBV20-1 and TRBJ2-7; D is perhaps TRBD2 (6 bases). Trimming cost V 7 bases and J 4 bases, with 32 bases left between them. Germline CDR1 and CDR2: DFQATT and SNEGSKA (reference sequence). This CDR3 spans 18 amino acids.